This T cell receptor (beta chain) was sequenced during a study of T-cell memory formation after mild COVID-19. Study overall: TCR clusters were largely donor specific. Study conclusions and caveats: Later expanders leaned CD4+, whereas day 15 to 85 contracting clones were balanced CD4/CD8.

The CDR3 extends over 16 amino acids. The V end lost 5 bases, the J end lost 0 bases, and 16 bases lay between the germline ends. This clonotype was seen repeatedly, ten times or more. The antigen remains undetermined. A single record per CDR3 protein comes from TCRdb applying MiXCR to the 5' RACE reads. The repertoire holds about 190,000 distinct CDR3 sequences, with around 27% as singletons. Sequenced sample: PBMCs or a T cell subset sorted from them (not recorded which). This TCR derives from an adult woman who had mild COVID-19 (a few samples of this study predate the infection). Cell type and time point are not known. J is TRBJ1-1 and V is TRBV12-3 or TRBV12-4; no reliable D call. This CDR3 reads CASSAPAGRMNTEAFF. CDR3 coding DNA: TGTGCCAGCAGTGCCCCGGCGGGAAGGATGAACACTGAAGCTTTCTTT.